The clone carrying this TCR beta chain was observed once. The antigen is not known. This record belongs to a study of blood T cells in healthy people across ages. Together with a sample-barcoded 5' primer, a J-beta primer mix was included in a second PCR lasting roughly 6 to 12 cycles. MiXCR, run by TCRdb on the 5' RACE reads, gives a single entry per CDR3 protein. Of about 650,000 distinct CDR3 sequences listed, over 40% are singletons. Study-wide results and limits: Naive T cell percentage showed a strong correlation with TCR beta diversity.

Source material: blood. This TCR derives from an elderly woman in good health.

This CDR3 reads CASSSLVADTQYF. The CDR3 DNA reads TGCGCCAGCAGCTCACTAGTTGCAGATACGCAGTATTTT. This chain uses TRBV4-3 with TRBJ2-3, with D possibly matching TRBD2 (5 bases). The CDR3 is made up of 13 amino acids. V lost 5 bases and J 4 bases, leaving 10 bases between the germline ends. The germline V gene has CDR1 LGHNA and CDR2 YSLEER.